Presented here are 21 T cell receptor beta chains from one specimen sequenced in a study of T cells in tuberculosis. Stated time point: new active TB diagnosis, blood taken before or within 7 days of starting treatment. Measured with immunoSEQ multiplex PCR; TCRdb has only the in-frame clones, and not every one. The sample has about 34,000 clones; 93% are singletons. Sequencing used PBMCs, obtained at tuberculosis diagnosis. The receptors originated from an adult with tuberculosis.

This clone was seen once. V is TRBV4-1 and J is TRBJ2-3, with 12 bases that match TRBD2. This CDR3 region has 18 residues. Germline V gene data show CDR1 as MGHRA and CDR2 as YSYEKL. V trimming: 5 bases; J trimming: 0 bases; junction bases outside the gene matches: 9. The CDR3 DNA follows: TGCGCCAGCAGCGATCTAGCGGGGGGGCAAGCTAGCACAGATACGCAGTATTTT. Encoded protein: CASSDLAGGQASTDTQYF.

The CDR3 DNA follows: TGCGCCAGCAGCCTCGACGGGAGGCCCGGAAACACCATATATTTT. Protein product: CASSLDGRPGNTIYF. The rearrangement links TRBV4-1 to TRBJ1-3; D call uncertain. This CDR3 spans 15 amino acids. V dropped 4 bases and J dropped 4 bases, with 14 bases sitting between them. The germline V gene has CDR1 MGHRA and CDR2 YSYEKL.

This rearrangement joins TRBV6-5 to TRBJ2-1, with D tentatively TRBD2 (6 bases). V was clipped by 2 bases and J by 5 bases, with 10 bases between them. The CDR3 runs 14 residues. CDR1 and CDR2 from the germline V gene are MNHEY and SVGAGI. DNA of the CDR3: TGTGCCAGCAGTTACCGTCCGGGGGACAATGAGCAGTTCTTC. It codes for CASSYRPGDNEQFF.

This clone has a single count. The CDR3 coding sequence is TGTGCCAGCAGTGAAGTACAGGTAATCACTGAAGCTTTCTTT. Translated, it gives CASSEVQVITEAFF. This rearrangement joins TRBV6-1 to TRBJ1-1; a weak D match, TRBD1 (5 bases). The CDR3 is 14 residues long. V was trimmed by 1 base and J by 4 bases, leaving 10 bases between them. The V gene's germline CDR1 is MNHNS and CDR2 SASEGT.

The rearrangement links TRBV5-1 to TRBJ2-4; TRBD1 aligns across 8 bases. The CDR3 spans 15 residues. Germline V gene lookup returns CDR1 SGHRS and CDR2 YFSETQ. V was pared by 4 bases and J by 1 base, with 4 bases of the junction left unmatched. CDR3 in amino acids: CASSQGTGAKNIQYF. The CDR3 DNA reads as TGCGCCAGCAGCCAAGGGACAGGTGCCAAAAACATTCAGTACTTC.

This chain uses TRBV30 with TRBJ2-2, with a weak D call TRBD2 (5 bases). CDR3 length: 12 amino acids. The V gene's germline CDR1 is GTSNPN and CDR2 SVGIG (reference sequence). Trimming took 3 bases from V and 6 from J, leaving 8 bases between them. In DNA, the CDR3 is TGTGCCTGGAGCGACGGGGCCGGGGAGCTGTTTTTT. Its protein product is CAWSDGAGELFF.

This rearrangement joins TRBV6-4 to TRBJ2-2, with 7 bases matching TRBD1. J was trimmed by 3 bases and V by 6 bases; bases with no gene match: 7. CDR3 length: 15 amino acids. Germline CDR1 and CDR2: MRHNA and SNTAGT. DNA of the CDR3: TGTGCCAGCAGAGAGGGGGCTATCGACACCGGGGAGCTGTTTTTT. It translates to CASREGAIDTGELFF.

The CDR3 DNA is TGTGCCAGCAGAAGGCCGGGACAGGGGGACTCACCCCTCCACTTT. This sequence encodes CASRRPGQGDSPLHF. V usage is TRBV6-1 and J usage is TRBJ1-6, with 11 nucleotides matching TRBD1. The trim removed 6 bases at V and 10 bases at J, leaving 8 bases unmatched. The CDR3 loop spans 15 amino acids. Germline CDR1 MNHNS, CDR2 SASEGT.

The chain combines TRBV5-1 with TRBJ2-7; 10 bases map to TRBD2. The CDR3 contains 14 residues. CDR1 SGHRS and CDR2 YFSETQ come from the germline V gene. V trimming: 4 bases; J trimming: 2 bases; junction bases outside the gene matches: 3. The CDR3 DNA reads as TGCGCCAGCAGCCTAACTAGCGGGACCTACGAGCAGTACTTC. Translated: CASSLTSGTYEQYF.

The chain carries TRBV2 and TRBJ2-7, with 13 bases lining up with TRBD2. The germline V gene encodes CDR1 SNHLY and CDR2 FYNNEI. This CDR3 is built from 17 residues. V lost 4 bases, J lost 5 bases, and 11 bases stayed unmatched. CDR3 in DNA: TGTGCCAGCAGTGCCCGTACTAGCGGGAGGGCCGGGAACGAGCAGTACTTC. The encoded protein is CASSARTSGRAGNEQYF.

This clone was detected once. The rearrangement uses TRBV29-1 and TRBJ2-3; 11 bases line up with TRBD2. Germline V gene data show CDR1 as SQVTM and CDR2 as ANQGSEA. This CDR3 comprises 15 residues. The junction had 9 bases not matched to a gene; V was cut back by 5 bases and J by 5 bases. The CDR3 DNA is TGCAGCGTTCGTATAGCGGGAGGGCCTAGAGATACGCAGTATTTT. This gives the protein CSVRIAGGPRDTQYF.

J is TRBJ1-5 and V is TRBV6-6, with a possible D match to TRBD1 (5 bases). The germline V gene encodes CDR1 MNHNY and CDR2 SVGAGI (reference sequence). V dropped 5 bases and J dropped 3 bases, with 17 bases sitting between them. The CDR3 is 16 amino acids. CDR3: CASSQPAGLLNQPQHF. Written as DNA, the CDR3 is TGTGCCAGCAGTCAGCCAGCGGGACTACTCAATCAGCCCCAGCATTTT.

The chain has TRBV2 and TRBJ1-3; 8 nucleotides agree with TRBD1. The CDR3 consists of 15 residues. Germline assignment: CDR1 SNHLY and CDR2 FYNNEI. The junction had 8 bases not matched to a gene; V was cut back by 7 bases and J by 3 bases. CDR3 protein: CASKRSRGLGNTIYF. The CDR3 DNA sequence: TGTGCCAGCAAGCGATCCAGGGGGCTTGGAAACACCATATATTTT.

The V and J genes are TRBV4-1 and TRBJ1-5; D unclear. This CDR3 comprises 13 residues. Per germline, CDR1 MGHRA and CDR2 YSYEKL. Trimming shortened V by 3 bases and J by 8 bases, and 11 bases separated the two germline ends. The CDR3 is CASSQGDQEPQHF. CDR3 nucleotide sequence: TGCGCCAGCAGCCAGGGCGACCAGGAGCCCCAGCATTTT.

This clone occurred once. J is TRBJ1-1 and V is TRBV19; no clear D. The CDR3 contains 12 residues. CDR1 is LNHDA and CDR2 is SQIVND in the germline V gene (reference sequence). Trimming removed 6 bases at V and 5 bases at J, with 10 bases between. The CDR3 spells CASSYSNTEAFF. The CDR3 DNA follows: TGTGCCAGTAGCTACAGCAATACTGAAGCTTTCTTT. The full variable domain, rest sourced from reference TRBV19 and TRBJ1-1, is DGGITQSPKYLFRKEGQNVTLSCEQNLNHDAMYWYRQDPGQGLRLIYYSQIVNDFQKGDIAEGYSVSREKKESFPLTVTSAQKNPTAFYLCASSYSNTEAFFGQGTRLTVV.

The chain couples TRBV7-2 to TRBJ2-7; tentatively, D is TRBD2 (5 bases). This CDR3 comprises 16 residues. Trimming cost V 1 base and J 0 bases, with 13 bases left between them. CDR1 is SGHTA and CDR2 is FQGNSA in the germline V gene. CDR3 bases: TGTGCCAGCAGCTTAGGCCGAGGGCCCAGCTCCTACGAGCAGTACTTC. Protein: CASSLGRGPSSYEQYF.

This chain connects TRBV5-1 to TRBJ1-1; maybe TRBD1 (6 bases). CDR3 length equals 17 residues. Germline V CDR1 and CDR2: SGHRS, YFSETQ. V dropped 1 base and J dropped 2 bases, with 18 bases sitting between them. The CDR3 DNA sequence: TGCGCCAGCAGCTTGAAGGGGGGGCCATTTCATAACACTGAAGCTTTCTTT. Encoded protein: CASSLKGGPFHNTEAFF.

Here the CDR3 DNA reads TGTGCCAGCAGCGCGGACCAGCAGGGTAGTAGCACCGGGGAGCTGTTTTTT. This gives the protein CASSADQQGSSTGELFF. The V and J genes are TRBV9 and TRBJ2-2, with a tentative D call TRBD1 (5 bases). The CDR3 is made up of 17 amino acids. Germline CDR1 and CDR2: SGDLS and YYNGEE. Trimming cost V 3 bases and J 4 bases, with 19 bases left between them.

This sequence joins TRBV9 and TRBJ2-2; perhaps TRBD1 as D (6 bases). The germline gives CDR1 SGDLS, CDR2 YYNGEE. The CDR3 has 14 residues. Deletions cut 3 bases from V and 2 bases from J, with 8 bases between. The CDR3 here is CASSGTVNTGELFF. CDR3 bases: TGTGCCAGCAGCGGGACAGTTAACACCGGGGAGCTGTTTTTT.

The chain employs TRBV5-1 and TRBJ2-7; TRBD2 matches at 13 bases. This CDR3 spans 15 amino acids. CDR1 and CDR2 from the germline V gene are SGHRS and YFSETQ. V lost 4 bases to trimming and J lost 3 bases; unmatched junction nucleotides: 4. CDR3 in DNA: TGCGCCAGCAGCCCCGGGACTAGCGGGATCTACGAGCAGTACTTC. It encodes CASSPGTSGIYEQYF.

The gene calls are TRBV27 and TRBJ2-3; D remains ambiguous. CDR1 and CDR2 (germline): MNHEY, SMNVEV (reference sequence). With 4 bases removed from V and 2 bases from J, the gap between germline ends came to 22 bases. The CDR3 totals 18 residues. Here the CDR3 reads CASSSARGPTVFTDTQYF. For the CDR3, the DNA is TGTGCCAGCAGTTCAGCGAGAGGCCCGACGGTATTCACAGATACGCAGTATTTT.